This T cell receptor (beta chain) was obtained from a study of cytomegalovirus exposure and HLA in healthy donors. The overall study: Inside one of the first data releases sat 80 million to 95 million unique TCRs taken from HLA-typed donors. Study-wide points: TCR beta chain V- and J-gene trimming was linked, in a later analysis, to a missense variant in DCLRE1C. Reports indicate that TCR beta sequences accurately predicted the HLA-A and HLA-B alleles of most subjects.

PCR used 60 Vbeta primers and 13 Jbeta primers. The protocol was immunoSEQ multiplex PCR, while the TCRdb copy is restricted to in-frame clones and leaves out a portion. The sample gives some 130,000 clones, roughly 80% of which show up once; about 1% is in the top ten. A note on this clone: What it binds is not known.

Donors were ostensibly healthy at sampling, although undocumented immune exposures were probable. CDR3 length: 16 residues. The V end lost 3 bases, the J end lost 0 bases, and 12 bases lay between the germline ends. CDR1 and CDR2 from the germline V gene are SEHNR and FQNEAQ (reference sequence). The sequenced material came from PBMCs. The chain combines TRBV7-9 with TRBJ1-3, with D possibly matching TRBD1 (6 bases). The TCR was taken from a woman between 55 and 75 years old in good health and CMV-seronegative. DNA for the CDR3: TGTGCCAGCAGCTTTCTTGGACAGATCTCTGGAAACACCATATATTTT. It yields the protein CASSFLGQISGNTIYF. The full variable domain, its missing parts supplied by reference TRBV7-9 and TRBJ1-3, is DTGVSQNPRHKITKRGQNVTFRCDPISEHNRLYWYRQTLGQGPEFLTYFQNEAQLEKSRLLSDRFSAERPKGSFSTLEIQRTEQGDSAMYLCASSFLGQISGNTIYFGEGSWLTVV.